The TCR beta chain described here comes from a study of metastatic and nonmetastatic thyroid tumors. Background on the study: Repertoires were compared across blood and tumor or nodule tissue from malignant and benign thyroid patients.

Via MiXCR, TCRdb re-called the PCR reads. The table records about 89,000 clones, around an eighth of them present only once. The V and J ends lost 3 bases and 0 bases respectively, with 12 bases between them. CDR3 length: 16 amino acids. The germline CDR1 and CDR2 sequences are KGHSH and LQKENI. Findings and limits, study-wide: As reported, TCR beta diversity in blood and tumor was significantly higher in malignant thyroid tumors than in benign nodules.

Notes on this clone: Its matching antigen is unknown.

Thyroid surgery had not been preceded by any treatment in any patient. The sequence came from a female donor with papillary thyroid cancer or a benign thyroid nodule (not recorded which). Some clones in this sample may be carry-over from other donors' samples. The sequenced sample consisted of tumor tissue. V is TRBV18 and J is TRBJ2-1; the D is unclear. CDR3 DNA sequence: TGTGCCAGCTCACCCTTTTCGTTGAGCTCCTACAATGAGCAGTTCTTC. It yields the protein CASSPFSLSSYNEQFF.